Listed below are T cell receptor beta chains from one sample, sequenced in a study of CD8 T cells in ankylosing spondylitis. TCRdb re-derived calls from the 5' RACE reads in MiXCR, one entry per CDR3 protein. The sample has 150,000 or so distinct CDR3 sequences, roughly 10% seen once; the top ten hold roughly 28%. The sample consisted of blood, either unsorted or a sorted T cell fraction (not recorded which). These receptors were collected from a male donor with ankylosing spondylitis or in good health (not recorded which). CDR3s include the opening cysteine and the closing phenylalanine or tryptophan. The D gene is left open where the match is weak. Some rows have no size entry. The others give once, few or many, or a class for an expanded clone.

d_call	cdr3_length	clone_size	v_call	j_call	cdr3_aa	cdr3_nt
.	16	.	TRBV20-1	TRBJ2-5	CSARGSFPGAGQTQYF	TGCAGTGCTAGAGGCTCATTCCCGGGGGCGGGCCAGACCCAGTACTTC
TRBD1	12	.	TRBV29-1	TRBJ2-3	CSVGTGENTQYF	TGCAGCGTTGGGACAGGGGAAAATACGCAGTATTTT
.	12	many	TRBV20-1	TRBJ2-3	CSAHTGTPVQYF	TGCAGTGCGCATACCGGGACTCCCGTTCAGTATTTT
TRBD1	16	few	TRBV10-3	TRBJ2-5	CAISEATGQGQETQYF	TGTGCCATCAGTGAGGCCACCGGACAGGGCCAAGAGACCCAGTACTTC
TRBD2	16	few	TRBV7-9	TRBJ2-4	CASSPLAGVFENIQYF	TGTGCCAGCAGCCCGTTAGCGGGAGTTTTCGAAAACATTCAGTACTTC
.	14	many	TRBV5-5	TRBJ2-5	CASSFLGPQETQYF	TGTGCCAGCAGCTTCTTGGGACCGCAAGAGACCCAGTACTTC
.	13	many	TRBV2	TRBJ2-1	CASSGGSHNEQFF	TGTGCCAGCAGTGGTGGCTCCCACAATGAGCAGTTCTTC
.	12	many	TRBV5-6	TRBJ2-3	CASQIPRAAQYF	TGTGCCAGCCAAATACCTAGGGCAGCGCAGTATTTT
TRBD2	18	.	TRBV4-3	TRBJ2-3	CASSQVWEGRGDTDTQYF	TGCGCCAGCAGCCAAGTTTGGGAAGGGCGGGGGGACACAGATACGCAGTATTTT
TRBD2	18	.	TRBV5-6	TRBJ2-5	CASSQRRLAGVGGETQYF	TGTGCCAGCAGTCAACGAAGACTAGCGGGAGTCGGAGGAGAGACCCAGTACTTC
TRBD1	16	.	TRBV9	TRBJ2-5	CASSADRGRNQETQYF	TGTGCCAGCAGCGCCGACAGGGGAAGAAACCAAGAGACCCAGTACTTC
TRBD1	15	many	TRBV5-6	TRBJ2-7	CASSLSGTGSYEQYF	TGTGCCAGCAGCCTATCCGGGACAGGGTCCTACGAGCAGTACTTC
.	13	once	TRBV6-1	TRBJ1-2	CATKRGRTYGYTF	TGTGCCACCAAGCGGGGACGGACCTATGGCTACACCTTC
TRBD2	17	many	TRBV12-3/TRBV12-4	TRBJ2-1	CASSLRLAVSSGNEQFF	TGTGCCAGCAGTTTAAGACTAGCGGTAAGCTCGGGAAATGAGCAGTTCTTC
TRBD1	17	many	TRBV20-1	TRBJ1-5	CSARGLRGNPIIKPQHF	TGCAGTGCTAGAGGCCTCAGGGGGAACCCTATCATTAAGCCCCAGCATTTT
.	13	few	TRBV6-1	TRBJ1-3	CASWGGSGNTIYF	TGTGCCAGCTGGGGGGGATCCGGAAACACCATATATTTT
.	16	few	TRBV12-3/TRBV12-4	TRBJ2-2	CASSLGGHSNTGELFF	TGTGCCAGCAGTTTAGGGGGACACTCGAACACCGGGGAGCTGTTTTTT
TRBD2	16	many	TRBV4-2	TRBJ2-7	CASSYGLAGGIYEQYF	TGTGCCAGCAGCTACGGACTAGCGGGAGGGATCTACGAGCAGTACTTC
.	12	.	TRBV19	TRBJ2-1	CASSQSYNEQFF	TGTGCCAGTAGTCAGTCCTACAATGAGCAGTTCTTC
.	13	many	TRBV29-1	TRBJ2-7	CSVEGSFSYEQYF	TGCAGCGTTGAGGGCAGTTTCTCCTACGAGCAGTACTTC
.	12	few	TRBV25-1	TRBJ1-2	CASSEYSYGYTF	TGTGCCAGCAGTGAATATAGCTATGGCTACACCTTC
TRBD1	15	.	TRBV29-1	TRBJ2-2	CSVAGTDANTGELFF	TGCAGCGTTGCAGGGACAGACGCGAACACCGGGGAGCTGTTTTTT
.	10	.	TRBV29-1	TRBJ1-1	CSVDKGLGGF	TGCAGCGTTGACAAGGGTTTGGGGGGATTT
.	15	few	TRBV11-2	TRBJ1-1	CASSLGLSGNTEAFF	TGTGCCAGCAGCTTAGGGCTTTCGGGGAACACTGAAGCTTTCTTT
.	11	many	TRBV28	TRBJ2-5	CASSFGESQYF	TGTGCCAGCAGTTTCGGGGAGAGCCAGTACTTC
.	16	.	TRBV6-2/TRBV6-3	TRBJ2-7	CASSIPRTDPSYEQYF	TGTGCCAGCAGCATCCCGAGGACAGACCCCTCCTACGAGCAGTACTTC
TRBD2	15	many	TRBV5-4	TRBJ2-3	CASSLTSGGPDTQYF	TGTGCCAGCAGCCTTACTAGCGGGGGGCCAGATACGCAGTATTTT
.	12	.	TRBV12-3/TRBV12-4	TRBJ2-7	CASSARNYEQYF	TGTGCCAGCAGTGCCAGGAATTACGAGCAGTACTTC
TRBD2	16	many	TRBV5-1	TRBJ2-1	CASSVMTSGRDNEQFF	TGCGCCAGCAGCGTAATGACTAGCGGGAGGGACAATGAGCAGTTCTTC
TRBD2	15	.	TRBV29-1	TRBJ2-5	CSVEVIAGSQETQYF	TGCAGCGTTGAAGTAATAGCGGGGTCCCAAGAGACCCAGTACTTC
.	16	many	TRBV12-3/TRBV12-4	TRBJ2-1	CASSLASGDPFNEQFF	TGTGCCAGCAGTTTAGCGTCGGGGGATCCCTTTAATGAGCAGTTCTTC
TRBD1	16	many	TRBV18	TRBJ1-1	CASSSIPGQGMDEAFF	TGTGCCAGCTCGTCGATACCGGGACAGGGGATGGATGAAGCTTTCTTT
.	16	many	TRBV6-1	TRBJ1-1	CASRQPYRAGGTEAFF	TGTGCCAGCAGACAACCTTACAGGGCGGGCGGCACTGAAGCTTTCTTT
.	15	many	TRBV12-3/TRBV12-4	TRBJ2-2	CASSLAGGNTGELFF	TGTGCCAGCAGTTTAGCGGGGGGAAACACCGGGGAGCTGTTTTTT
.	15	many	TRBV7-6	TRBJ2-3	CASSLETRLTDTQYF	TGTGCCAGCAGCCTAGAGACTAGATTAACAGATACGCAGTATTTT
.	13	.	TRBV19	TRBJ1-5	CASKDYSNQPQHF	TGTGCCAGTAAAGATTATAGCAATCAGCCCCAGCATTTT
TRBD2	20	few	TRBV25-1	TRBJ2-1	CASSEYLEDGRSLAYNEQFF	TGTGCCAGCAGTGAATATCTTGAGGACGGGAGGTCGCTAGCCTACAATGAGCAGTTCTTC
.	14	many	TRBV20-1	TRBJ2-3	CSAREPTFTDTQYF	TGCAGTGCTAGAGAGCCGACCTTCACAGATACGCAGTATTTT
TRBD1	15	many	TRBV15	TRBJ2-1	CATSKRTGGYNEQFF	TGTGCCACCAGCAAACGGACAGGGGGCTACAATGAGCAGTTCTTC
.	16	.	TRBV12-5	TRBJ2-1	CASGLGAPSSYNEQFF	TGTGCTAGTGGCCTGGGGGCACCGAGCTCCTACAATGAGCAGTTCTTC
.	13	many	TRBV25-1	TRBJ1-2	CASSAGRAHGYTF	TGTGCCAGCAGTGCGGGCAGGGCTCATGGCTACACCTTC
TRBD2	16	.	TRBV10-1	TRBJ2-1	CASSESRGLSYNEQFF	TGCGCCAGCAGTGAGTCGCGGGGGTTGTCCTACAATGAGCAGTTCTTC
TRBD1	14	many	TRBV12-3/TRBV12-4	TRBJ1-6	CASSQQGRNSPLHF	TGTGCCAGCAGCCAACAGGGGCGGAATTCACCCCTCCACTTT
.	13	many	TRBV20-1	TRBJ1-2	CSASRGSGYGYTF	TGCAGTGCTAGCCGGGGGTCGGGATATGGCTACACCTTC
TRBD2	16	many	TRBV3-1	TRBJ2-1	CASSQVGLAGGLEQFF	TGTGCCAGCAGCCAAGTAGGTCTAGCGGGGGGGCTTGAGCAGTTCTTC
.	16	many	TRBV5-1	TRBJ2-2	CASSLAVGANTGELFF	TGCGCCAGCAGCTTGGCTGTCGGAGCGAACACCGGGGAGCTGTTTTTT
TRBD1	17	many	TRBV5-1	TRBJ1-1	CASSLAEGRGRVAEAFF	TGCGCCAGCAGCTTGGCCGAGGGCAGGGGGCGCGTAGCTGAAGCTTTCTTT
.	14	many	TRBV15	TRBJ2-7	CATSPPGQTYEQYF	TGTGCCACCAGCCCACCGGGCCAGACCTACGAGCAGTACTTC
.	14	many	TRBV5-1	TRBJ2-5	CASSLSGLRKTQYF	TGCGCCAGCAGCCTTTCAGGACTACGGAAGACCCAGTACTTC
.	17	.	TRBV10-3	TRBJ2-3	CAISESWAGLSTDTQYF	TGTGCCATCAGTGAGTCGTGGGCGGGTCTGAGCACAGATACGCAGTATTTT
.	14	many	TRBV7-2	TRBJ2-3	CASSLQRSTDTQYF	TGTGCCAGCAGCTTACAGCGAAGCACAGATACGCAGTATTTT